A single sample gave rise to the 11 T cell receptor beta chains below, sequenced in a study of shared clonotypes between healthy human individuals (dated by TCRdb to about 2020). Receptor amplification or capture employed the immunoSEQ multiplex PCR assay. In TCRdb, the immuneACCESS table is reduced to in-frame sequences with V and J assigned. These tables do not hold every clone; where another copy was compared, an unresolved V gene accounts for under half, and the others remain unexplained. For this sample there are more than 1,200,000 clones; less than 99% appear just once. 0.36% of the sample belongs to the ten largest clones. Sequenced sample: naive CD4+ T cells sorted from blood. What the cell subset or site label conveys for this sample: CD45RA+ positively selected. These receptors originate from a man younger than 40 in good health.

The DNA for the CDR3 is TGTGCCAGCAGCTTGTGGGGGAGCTCGGGGGAGCAGTACTTC. It encodes CASSLWGSSGEQYF. The V and J genes are TRBV5-5 and TRBJ2-7, with D perhaps assigned TRBD1 or TRBD2 (5 bases each). V was shortened by 1 base and J by 7 bases, with 15 bases between the two germline ends. This CDR3 is 14 amino acids long. The V gene's germline CDR1 is SGHKS and CDR2 YYEKEE (reference sequence).

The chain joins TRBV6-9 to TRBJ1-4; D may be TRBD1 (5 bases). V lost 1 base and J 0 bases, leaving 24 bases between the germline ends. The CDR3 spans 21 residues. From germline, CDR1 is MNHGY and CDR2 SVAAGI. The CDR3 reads CASSYCRQGAPKIATNEKLFF. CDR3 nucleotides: TGTGCCAGCAGTTATTGTCGGCAGGGTGCCCCAAAGATTGCAACTAATGAAAAACTGTTTTTT.

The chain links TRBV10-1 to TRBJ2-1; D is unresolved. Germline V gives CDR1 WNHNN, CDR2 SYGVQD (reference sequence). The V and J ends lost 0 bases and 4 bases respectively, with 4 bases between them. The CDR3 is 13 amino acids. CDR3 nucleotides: TGCGCCAGCAGTGAGTCAGTATACAATGAGCAGTTCTTC. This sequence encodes CASSESVYNEQFF.

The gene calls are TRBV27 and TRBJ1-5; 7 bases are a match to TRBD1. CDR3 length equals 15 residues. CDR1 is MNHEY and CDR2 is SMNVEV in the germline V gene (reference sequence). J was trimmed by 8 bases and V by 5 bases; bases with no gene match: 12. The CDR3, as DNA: TGTGCCAGCAGTCCATGGGACAGCCGTAATGAGCCCCAGCATTTT. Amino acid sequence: CASSPWDSRNEPQHF.

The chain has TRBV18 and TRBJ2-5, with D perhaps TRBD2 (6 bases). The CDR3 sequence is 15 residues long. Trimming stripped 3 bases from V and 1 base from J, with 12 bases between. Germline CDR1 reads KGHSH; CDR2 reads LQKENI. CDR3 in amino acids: CASSPTGGVQETQYF. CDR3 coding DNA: TGTGCCAGCTCACCGACTGGCGGGGTCCAAGAGACCCAGTACTTC.

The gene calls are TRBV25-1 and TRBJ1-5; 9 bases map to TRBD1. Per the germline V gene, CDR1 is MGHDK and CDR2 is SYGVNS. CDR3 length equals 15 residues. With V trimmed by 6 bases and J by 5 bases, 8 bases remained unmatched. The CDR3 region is CASSNTGGGDQPQHF. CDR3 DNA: TGTGCCAGCAGCAATACAGGGGGCGGGGATCAGCCCCAGCATTTT.

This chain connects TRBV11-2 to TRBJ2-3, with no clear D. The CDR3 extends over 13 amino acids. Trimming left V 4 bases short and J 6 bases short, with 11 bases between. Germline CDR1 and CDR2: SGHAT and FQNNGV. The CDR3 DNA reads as TGTGCCAGCAGCTACAACGTGGCGGATACGCAGTATTTT. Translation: CASSYNVADTQYF.

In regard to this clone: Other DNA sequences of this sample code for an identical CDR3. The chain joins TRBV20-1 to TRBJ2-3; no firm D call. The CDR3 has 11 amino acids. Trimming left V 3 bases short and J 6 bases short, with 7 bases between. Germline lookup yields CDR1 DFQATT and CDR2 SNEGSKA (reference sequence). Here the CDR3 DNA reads TGCAGTGCTAGGGTAGCTGATACGCAGTATTTT. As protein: CSARVADTQYF.

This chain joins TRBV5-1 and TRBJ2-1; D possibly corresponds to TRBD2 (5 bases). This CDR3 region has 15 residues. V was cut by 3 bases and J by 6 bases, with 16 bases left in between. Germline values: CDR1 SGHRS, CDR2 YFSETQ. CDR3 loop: CASSSGGLATNEQFF. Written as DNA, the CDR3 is TGCGCCAGCAGCTCGGGCGGCCTAGCAACCAATGAGCAGTTCTTC.

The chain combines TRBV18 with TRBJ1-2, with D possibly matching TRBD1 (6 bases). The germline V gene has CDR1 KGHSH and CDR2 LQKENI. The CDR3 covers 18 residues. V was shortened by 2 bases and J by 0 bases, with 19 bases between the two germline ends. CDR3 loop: CASSPGTGKNLANYGYTF. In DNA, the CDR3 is TGTGCCAGCTCACCAGGAACAGGGAAAAACCTAGCTAACTATGGCTACACCTTC.

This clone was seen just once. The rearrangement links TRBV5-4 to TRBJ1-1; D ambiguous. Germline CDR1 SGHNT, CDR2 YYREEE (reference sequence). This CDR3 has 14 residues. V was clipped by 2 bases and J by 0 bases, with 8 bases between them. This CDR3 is CASSLNPMNTEAFF. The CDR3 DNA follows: TGTGCCAGCAGCTTAAACCCCATGAACACTGAAGCTTTCTTT.